Listed below are T cell receptor beta chains from one sample, sequenced in a study of blood T cell repertoires in COVID-19. TCRdb's copy holds only in-frame clones and misses some; the assay was immunoSEQ multiplex PCR. The sample carries a few hundred thousand clones, 70% to 90% recorded once. Sequencing input: peripheral blood. These receptors came from a woman in her twenties or thirties with active or convalescent COVID-19. CDR3s leave out the opening cysteine and the closing phenylalanine or tryptophan. Fields, in order: V gene, D gene, J gene, CDR3 protein. A D gene is named only where the DNA matches it firmly.

v_gene: TRBV2
d_gene: -
j_gene: TRBJ1-5
CDR3aa: ASWNSGLNQPQH

v_gene: TRBV5-1
d_gene: TRBD2
j_gene: TRBJ2-1
CDR3aa: ASSPGTRSYNEQF

v_gene: TRBV5-6
d_gene: -
j_gene: TRBJ1-2
CDR3aa: ASSPGIYGGPANYGYT

v_gene: TRBV7-3
d_gene: TRBD1
j_gene: TRBJ1-1
CDR3aa: ASSSDSWTGEAF

v_gene: TRBV2
d_gene: TRBD1
j_gene: TRBJ2-7
CDR3aa: ASSRQGLAYEQY

v_gene: TRBV10-3
d_gene: -
j_gene: TRBJ2-7
CDR3aa: ATRDSYYEQY

v_gene: TRBV6-6
d_gene: TRBD2
j_gene: TRBJ2-5
CDR3aa: ASSYHGAGGQETQY

v_gene: TRBV29-1
d_gene: -
j_gene: TRBJ2-3
CDR3aa: SVESGFTDTQY

v_gene: TRBV21-1
d_gene: -
j_gene: TRBJ2-7
CDR3aa: ASSKVRRGGLHEQY

v_gene: TRBV2
d_gene: TRBD1
j_gene: TRBJ1-4
CDR3aa: ASSRQGGEKLF

v_gene: TRBV7-2
d_gene: TRBD2
j_gene: TRBJ2-1
CDR3aa: ASSLGGSGGYNEQF

v_gene: TRBV24-1
d_gene: -
j_gene: TRBJ1-2
CDR3aa: ATSEGPYYGYT

v_gene: TRBV5-1
d_gene: -
j_gene: TRBJ2-3
CDR3aa: ASSRGTGASTDTQY

v_gene: TRBV6-2/TRBV6-3
d_gene: TRBD2
j_gene: TRBJ2-1
CDR3aa: ASSNSAGLAAYNEQF

v_gene: TRBV10-3
d_gene: -
j_gene: TRBJ1-4
CDR3aa: AIWAGADEKLF

v_gene: TRBV20-1
d_gene: TRBD2
j_gene: TRBJ2-5
CDR3aa: SASPMRGGSQETQY

v_gene: TRBV3-1/TRBV3-2
d_gene: -
j_gene: TRBJ1-2
CDR3aa: ASSQGRQDGGYT

v_gene: TRBV28
d_gene: -
j_gene: TRBJ2-1
CDR3aa: ASSADSNEQF

v_gene: TRBV3-1/TRBV3-2
d_gene: TRBD2
j_gene: TRBJ2-2
CDR3aa: ASSQVRGGRSGAGELF

v_gene: TRBV7-2
d_gene: TRBD2
j_gene: TRBJ2-3
CDR3aa: ASSFSPGTSGLSTDTQY

v_gene: TRBV5-5
d_gene: -
j_gene: TRBJ2-7
CDR3aa: ASSLAHSYEQY

v_gene: TRBV5-4
d_gene: -
j_gene: TRBJ2-7
CDR3aa: ASSLKGVFTYYEQY

v_gene: TRBV6-5
d_gene: -
j_gene: TRBJ1-2
CDR3aa: ASSYSGGTYGYT

v_gene: TRBV30
d_gene: -
j_gene: TRBJ2-1
CDR3aa: AWSYLSDNEQF

v_gene: TRBV6-5
d_gene: TRBD2
j_gene: TRBJ2-5
CDR3aa: ASSLRGGHETQY